The 27 T cell receptor beta chains below come from one sample, sequenced in a study of cytomegalovirus exposure and HLA in healthy donors. PCR involved 60 Vbeta and 13 Jbeta primers. Profiled with immunoSEQ multiplex PCR; TCRdb holds only in-frame clones, not every one. The sample consists of 150,000 or so clones, 73% of them appearing once. The sequencing input was PBMCs. The source is a woman between 18 and 29 years old in good health and CMV-seronegative.

The CDR3, as DNA: TGTGCCAGCAGTTTACAGGGGAACGGCGATGAGCAGTTCTTC. Its translation is CASSLQGNGDEQFF. The gene calls are TRBV27 and TRBJ2-1; D is possibly TRBD1 (6 bases). This CDR3 comprises 14 residues. Germline V gene lookup returns CDR1 MNHEY and CDR2 SMNVEV (reference sequence). Trimming removed 2 bases at V and 8 bases at J, with 13 bases between.

This clone was picked up a small number of times. The chain carries TRBV6-6 and TRBJ1-1; unclear D gene. The germline CDR1 and CDR2 sequences are MNHNY and SVGAGI (reference sequence). Trimming left V 5 bases short and J 1 base short, with 11 bases between. The CDR3 is 14 residues long. The chain's CDR3 is CASSLRHQNTEAFF. The CDR3 region has the DNA TGTGCCAGCAGTCTGAGACACCAGAACACTGAAGCTTTCTTT.

The V call is TRBV10-1, the J call TRBJ1-5; 7 bases match TRBD1. The trim removed 10 bases at V and 0 bases at J, leaving 18 bases unmatched. The CDR3 length is 18 residues. The V gene's germline CDR1 is WNHNN and CDR2 SYGVQD (reference sequence). The CDR3 region has the DNA TGCGCCACCAAAACCACTGGGGACAGCCTATATAGCAATCAGCCCCAGCATTTT. Translation gives CATKTTGDSLYSNQPQHF.

This clone has a count of ten or more. This chain connects TRBV4-3 to TRBJ2-3; D gene uncertain. The germline V gene has CDR1 LGHNA and CDR2 YSLEER. V gave up 0 bases and J gave up 0 bases, with 10 bases separating them. CDR3 size: 16 residues. The CDR3 DNA sequence: TGCGCCAGCAGCCAAGAGTATAGAACTAGCACAGATACGCAGTATTTT. Translated: CASSQEYRTSTDTQYF.

The chain joins TRBV7-9 to TRBJ1-1; D unresolved. The V gene's germline CDR1 is SEHNR and CDR2 FQNEAQ (reference sequence). The CDR3 runs 15 residues. Trimming cost V 1 base and J 5 bases, with 14 bases left between them. The CDR3 region is CASSLGAGAGTEAFF. CDR3 nucleotide sequence: TGTGCCAGCAGCTTAGGAGCGGGCGCGGGAACTGAAGCTTTCTTT. The full variable domain, completed using reference TRBV7-9 and TRBJ1-1, is DTGVSQNPRHKITKRGQNVTFRCDPISEHNRLYWYRQTLGQGPEFLTYFQNEAQLEKSRLLSDRFSAERPKGSFSTLEIQRTEQGDSAMYLCASSLGAGAGTEAFFGQGTRLTVV.

The rearrangement links TRBV7-2 to TRBJ1-1; D remains unclear. CDR3 size: 12 residues. V shed 3 bases and J shed 4 bases, with 6 bases lying between them. The germline CDR1 and CDR2 sequences are SGHTA and FQGNSA. The CDR3 is CASSFTVTEAFF. Written as DNA, the CDR3 is TGTGCCAGCAGCTTCACAGTCACTGAAGCTTTCTTT.

As DNA, the CDR3 is TGTGCCAGCAGTGAGGCTAGCGGGGGCTACGAGCAGTACTTC. Translating gives CASSEASGGYEQYF. V usage is TRBV6-4 and J usage is TRBJ2-7; TRBD2 matches at 10 bases. Per germline, CDR1 MRHNA and CDR2 SNTAGT. The V gene end was trimmed by 3 bases and the J gene end by 3 bases; junction bases not matched to a gene: 2. The CDR3 covers 14 residues.

The chain links TRBV10-3 to TRBJ2-3; perhaps TRBD1 as D (6 bases). CDR1 and CDR2 (germline): ENHRY, SYGVKD. Trimming removed 2 bases at V and 6 bases at J, with 21 bases between. The CDR3 spans 17 residues. Here the CDR3 DNA reads TGTGCCATCAGTGAGCTCGGGCGGGCCTACCAGGGGGATACGCAGTATTTT. It yields the protein CAISELGRAYQGDTQYF.

The J gene is TRBJ2-1, the V gene TRBV6-5, with 8 bases aligning to TRBD2. V was pared by 2 bases and J by 7 bases, with 7 bases of the junction left unmatched. Per the germline V gene, CDR1 is MNHEY and CDR2 is SVGAGI. The CDR3 sequence is 15 residues long. The DNA for the CDR3 is TGTGCCAGCAGTTACCACGGACTAGCAAAGAATGAGCAGTTCTTC. It yields the protein CASSYHGLAKNEQFF.

The chain recombines TRBV5-1 with TRBJ2-5, with 8 bases identical to TRBD1. V dropped 3 bases and J dropped 3; count of bases not matched to a gene: 4. Looked up from germline, CDR1 is SGHRS and CDR2 is YFSETQ. The CDR3 length is 14 residues. The CDR3 bases are TGCGCCAGCAGCTCGCAGGGGGCCAAAGAGACCCAGTACTTC. It codes for CASSSQGAKETQYF.

The J gene is TRBJ1-1, the V gene TRBV7-8; 8 bases are shared with TRBD1. The CDR3 is made up of 22 amino acids. Germline CDR1 SGHVS, CDR2 FQNEAQ. V shed 5 bases, J shed 1 base, and the junction held 27 bases outside the gene matches. The CDR3, as DNA: TGTGCCAGCAGCCACAGGGCTACGAGGCAGGGGGCGTCATCGCGGGAGAACACTGAAGCTTTCTTT. Amino acid sequence: CASSHRATRQGASSRENTEAFF.

A single count supports this clone. V usage is TRBV2 and J usage is TRBJ1-1; TRBD1 matches 7 bases. This CDR3 spans 15 amino acids. Per germline, CDR1 SNHLY and CDR2 FYNNEI. The J segment lost 0 bases and the V segment lost 4 bases, leaving 5 bases of the junction unmatched. This CDR3 is CASSGGGGMNTEAFF. CDR3 in DNA: TGTGCCAGCAGTGGTGGAGGGGGCATGAACACTGAAGCTTTCTTT. Full variable domain (missing parts from reference TRBV2 and TRBJ1-1): EPEVTQTPSHQVTQMGQEVILRCVPISNHLYFYWYRQILGQKVEFLVSFYNNEISEKSEIFDDQFSVERPDGSNFTLKIRSTKLEDSAMYFCASSGGGGMNTEAFFGQGTRLTVV.

This clone was counted once. The chain couples TRBV4-3 to TRBJ2-3; D possibly corresponds to TRBD2 (6 bases). Germline V CDR1 and CDR2: LGHNA, YSLEER. The CDR3 covers 16 residues. Trimming left V 1 base short and J 2 bases short, with 13 bases between. The CDR3 DNA reads TGCGCCAGCAGCCAAGCAAGTAGCGGCTACACAGATACGCAGTATTTT. Translation gives CASSQASSGYTDTQYF.

This chain connects TRBV7-8 to TRBJ2-7; possibly TRBD1 for D (5 bases). This CDR3 is built from 16 residues. V lost 5 bases, J lost 3 bases, and 20 bases lay in between. Germline assignment: CDR1 SGHVS and CDR2 FQNEAQ. The CDR3 nucleotides read TGTGCCAGCAGCCCTAGAACCCCCAGGGTTAACTACGAGCAGTACTTC. It encodes CASSPRTPRVNYEQYF.

The chain carries TRBV5-5 and TRBJ2-3, with TRBD2 matching 11 bases. The J segment lost 3 bases and the V segment lost 0 bases, leaving 9 bases of the junction unmatched. Per the germline V gene, CDR1 is SGHKS and CDR2 is YYEKEE (reference sequence). This CDR3 region has 18 residues. The CDR3 is CASSLEASGRRRTDTQYF. CDR3 in DNA: TGTGCCAGCAGCTTGGAAGCTAGCGGGAGGAGGAGAACAGATACGCAGTATTTT.

CDR3 nucleotide sequence: TGTGCCAGCAGCGTAGGACAGAGCGGAAACACCATATATTTT. This codes for CASSVGQSGNTIYF. This rearrangement joins TRBV5-4 to TRBJ1-3, with D perhaps TRBD1 (6 bases). The CDR3 is 14 residues long. Trimming shortened V by 4 bases and J by 4 bases, and 12 bases separated the two germline ends. Germline-derived CDR1 and CDR2 are SGHNT and YYREEE (reference sequence).

The J gene is TRBJ2-5, the V gene TRBV6-5, with 7 bases identical to TRBD2. Germline V CDR1 and CDR2: MNHEY, SVGAGI. CDR3 size: 15 residues. V trimming: 6 bases; J trimming: 1 base; junction bases outside the gene matches: 8. For the CDR3, the DNA is TGTGCCAGCAGGGGGGGGGACGCCTCCCAAGAGACCCAGTACTTC. Protein sequence: CASRGGDASQETQYF.

The sample holds a few counts of this clone. The J gene is TRBJ2-2, the V gene TRBV28; D is perhaps TRBD2 (6 bases). This CDR3 region has 15 residues. Germline V gene sequence: CDR1 MDHEN, CDR2 SYDVKM. Deletions cut 5 bases from V and 4 bases from J, with 14 bases between. The CDR3 sequence is CASSVGGTSTGELFF. Written as DNA, the CDR3 is TGTGCCAGCAGTGTCGGGGGAACGAGCACCGGGGAGCTGTTTTTT.

The chain uses TRBV30 and TRBJ1-5; a possible D gene is TRBD1 (6 bases). Germline V gene lookup returns CDR1 GTSNPN and CDR2 SVGIG (reference sequence). Trimming took 2 bases from V and 4 from J, leaving 9 bases between them. CDR3 length equals 13 residues. CDR3 sequence reads: CAWSKQGNQPQHF. The DNA of the CDR3 is TGTGCCTGGAGTAAACAGGGAAATCAGCCCCAGCATTTT.

This clone was seen a handful of times. The V gene is TRBV16, the J gene TRBJ2-5; D remains ambiguous. Germline values: CDR1 KGHSY, CDR2 FQNENV. The CDR3 consists of 19 residues. The V and J ends lost 1 base and 2 bases respectively, with 23 bases between them. CDR3 sequence reads: CASSQLGPTHKLQQETQYF. The DNA for the CDR3 is TGTGCCAGCAGCCAATTGGGCCCAACCCACAAGCTCCAGCAAGAGACCCAGTACTTC.

This chain joins TRBV19 and TRBJ2-5; 9 nucleotides agree with TRBD1. Per the germline V gene, CDR1 is LNHDA and CDR2 is SQIVND (reference sequence). This CDR3 spans 19 amino acids. Germline trimming cut 4 bases from V and 3 bases from J; bases unmatched to any gene: 18. CDR3 residues: CASSRTGALAGVSEETQYF. The CDR3 DNA reads TGTGCCAGTAGTAGGACAGGGGCCCTCGCGGGTGTGTCGGAAGAGACCCAGTACTTC.

The chain carries TRBV11-3 and TRBJ2-5; 13 positions agree with TRBD2. Germline CDR1 reads SGHNT; CDR2 reads YENEEA. After removal of 7 bases from V and 4 bases from J, the junction contained 12 bases not matched to a gene. The CDR3 has 17 amino acids. The DNA for the CDR3 is TGTGCCAGCACTTACCGGACTAGCGGGAGAGGCGGAGAGACCCAGTACTTC. Translated, it gives CASTYRTSGRGGETQYF.

This clone was recorded once. This chain uses TRBV7-7 with TRBJ2-3; D perhaps matches TRBD1 (5 bases). Trimming cost V 5 bases and J 4 bases, with 13 bases left between them. In germline, CDR1 is SSHAT, CDR2 FNYEAQ (reference sequence). The CDR3 has 14 residues. CDR3 sequence: CASSESSGSDTQYF. The CDR3, as DNA: TGTGCCAGCAGCGAGAGCTCAGGGTCAGATACGCAGTATTTT.

This clone was seen more than once but under ten times. The chain recombines TRBV10-3 with TRBJ1-3; the D gene is possibly TRBD1 (6 bases). The CDR3 runs to 16 residues. V lost 6 bases and J lost 4, with 19 bases in between. Germline values: CDR1 ENHRY, CDR2 SYGVKD. CDR3 region: CAIREDRGGPGNTIYF. The CDR3, as DNA: TGTGCCATCAGGGAAGACCGAGGGGGTCCCGGAAACACCATATATTTT.

This sequence joins TRBV29-1 and TRBJ2-1; 8 nucleotides match TRBD1. CDR1 and CDR2 from the germline V gene are SQVTM and ANQGSEA. V trimming: 4 bases; J trimming: 6 bases; junction bases outside the gene matches: 11. This CDR3 has 15 residues. CDR3 region: CSVGKQGAITNEQFF. CDR3 nucleotide sequence: TGCAGCGTTGGAAAGCAGGGGGCGATCACCAATGAGCAGTTCTTC.

The J gene is TRBJ1-3, the V gene TRBV7-9; possibly TRBD1 for D (5 bases). V lost 3 bases, J lost 2 bases, and 8 bases lay in between. CDR1 and CDR2 (germline): SEHNR, FQNEAQ (reference sequence). This CDR3 has 14 residues. The CDR3 here is CASSLGGTGNTIYF. In DNA form, the CDR3 reads TGTGCCAGCAGCTTGGGGGGTACTGGAAACACCATATATTTT.

V usage is TRBV27 and J usage is TRBJ1-4, with D possibly TRBD1 on 6 matching bases. The CDR3 runs 14 residues. V lost 2 bases, J lost 8 bases, and 12 bases lay in between. Germline lookup yields CDR1 MNHEY and CDR2 SMNVEV (reference sequence). This chain's CDR3 is CASSLGGSGEKLFF. CDR3 nucleotide sequence: TGTGCCAGCAGTTTAGGGGGCAGTGGAGAAAAACTGTTTTTT. Full variable domain (outside the CDR3, taken from reference TRBV27 and TRBJ1-4): EAQVTQNPRYLITVTGKKLTVTCSQNMNHEYMSWYRQDPGLGLRQIYYSMNVEVTDKGDVPEGYKVSRKEKRNFPLILESPSPNQTSLYFCASSLGGSGEKLFFGSGTQLSVL.